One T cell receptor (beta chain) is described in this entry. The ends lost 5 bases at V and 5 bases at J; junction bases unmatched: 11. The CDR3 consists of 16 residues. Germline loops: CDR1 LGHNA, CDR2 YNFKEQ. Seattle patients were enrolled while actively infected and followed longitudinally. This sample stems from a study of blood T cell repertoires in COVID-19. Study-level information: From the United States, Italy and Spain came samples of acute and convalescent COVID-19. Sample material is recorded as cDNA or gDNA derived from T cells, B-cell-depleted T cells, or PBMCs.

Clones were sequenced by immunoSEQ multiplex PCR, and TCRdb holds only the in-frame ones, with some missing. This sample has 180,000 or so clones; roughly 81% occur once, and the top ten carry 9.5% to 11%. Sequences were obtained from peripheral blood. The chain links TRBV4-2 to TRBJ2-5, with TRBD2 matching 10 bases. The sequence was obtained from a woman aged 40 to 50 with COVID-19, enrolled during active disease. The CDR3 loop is CASSNGLAGAVETQYF. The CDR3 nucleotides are TGTGCCAGCAGCAACGGCCTAGCGGGGGCAGTGGAGACCCAGTACTTC.